This is a list of T cell receptor beta chains from one sample in a study of shared clonotypes between healthy human individuals. Method: immunoSEQ multiplex PCR; TCRdb's copy keeps in-frame clones and lacks some. The sample records about 2 million clones, around 96% being singletons. Sequenced sample: naive CD8+ T cells sorted from blood. These receptors all stem from a man between 18 and 35 years old in good health. The CDR3 runs from the conserved cysteine through the conserved F or W. D genes are given only for firm matches. Clone size is not always given. Where it is, it says once, few, many or a class for expanded clones.

>TRBJ1-5|TRBV7-8|NA|TRBD1
TGTGCCAGCAGCTTAGGGGTGACAGGGGGCCTTGCCAGCAATCAGCCCCAGCATTTT
CASSLGVTGGLASNQPQHF
>TRBJ2-7|TRBV27|NA|TRBD1
TGTGCCAGCCAGGGACAGGGCCCCTACGAGCAGTACTTC
CASQGQGPYEQYF
>TRBJ2-5|TRBV7-9|NA|NA
TGTGCCAGCAGCTCGAGTGGCGGGTCCCAAGAGACCCAGTACTTC
CASSSSGGSQETQYF
>TRBJ2-7|TRBV27|NA|TRBD2
TGTGCCAGCAGTATAGCGGGAGTCTACGAGCAGTACTTC
CASSIAGVYEQYF
>TRBJ1-5|TRBV6-1|NA|NA
TGTGCCAGCAGTGTCGGCAAGGATCTTCTTAGCAATCAGCCCCAGCATTTT
CASSVGKDLLSNQPQHF
>TRBJ1-2|TRBV7-6|NA|TRBD1
TGTGCCAGCAGCTTGACAGGGGGCCCGCAGCCCCCCGGCTACACCTTC
CASSLTGGPQPPGYTF
>TRBJ1-2|TRBV6-6|NA|NA
TGTGCCAGCAGTTATCAGGCCTACTACACCTTC
CASSYQAYYTF
>TRBJ1-4|TRBV4-1|NA|NA
TGCGCCAGCAGCCAAGGGGGCGAAAAACTGTTTTTT
CASSQGGEKLFF
>TRBJ2-2|TRBV4-1|NA|NA
TGCGCCAGCAGCCAAGGGTTGGCCGGGGAGCTGTTTTTT
CASSQGLAGELFF
>TRBJ2-1|TRBV4-1|NA|NA
TGCGCCAGCAGCCAGGGGGTCAGTGAGCAGTTCTTC
CASSQGVSEQFF
>TRBJ2-1|TRBV5-4|once|TRBD2
TGTGCCATCTCGGGACTAGCGATAAATGAGCAGTTCTTC
CAISGLAINEQFF
>TRBJ1-2|TRBV28|NA|TRBD1
TGTGCCGTCCGGGACAGCTATGGCTACACCTTC
CAVRDSYGYTF
>TRBJ2-7|TRBV7-9|NA|NA
TGTGCCAGCAGCTTAAGGGAGTCCTACGAGCAGTACTTC
CASSLRESYEQYF
>TRBJ2-7|TRBV7-9|NA|TRBD1
TGTGCCAGCAGCGCCCCGGGACAGGGGCCGTGGGGGCCGTACTTC
CASSAPGQGPWGPYF
>TRBJ2-1|TRBV4-3|NA|NA
TGCGCCAGCAGCCAAGACTGGGCGGGTACATTCTACAATGAGCAGTTCTTC
CASSQDWAGTFYNEQFF
>TRBJ2-7|TRBV5-1|NA|TRBD1
TGCGCCAGCAGCCCGCCGACAGGGAACTACGAGCAGTACTTC
CASSPPTGNYEQYF
>TRBJ2-1|TRBV5-6|NA|NA
TGTGCCAGCAGCTTGGATCTCGGGGGAGGTTACAATGAGCAGTTCTTC
CASSLDLGGGYNEQFF
>TRBJ1-1|TRBV5-4|NA|NA
TGTGCCAGCAGCTATCCGGGGGTCGGTTTGTCTGAAGCTTTCTTT
CASSYPGVGLSEAFF
>TRBJ1-2|TRBV6-5|NA|NA
TGTGCCAGCAGTTGGGGACCCACCAACTATGGCTACACCTTC
CASSWGPTNYGYTF
>TRBJ2-3|TRBV5-1|NA|TRBD2
TGCGCCAGCACCGGGACTAGCGGACAAATCACAGATACGCAGTATTTT
CASTGTSGQITDTQYF
>TRBJ1-1|TRBV27|NA|NA
TGTGCCAGCAGTTTACGGGGGCCTACTGAAGCTTTCTTT
CASSLRGPTEAFF
>TRBJ1-5|TRBV4-1|once|NA
TGCGCCAGCAGCCAGGGGGCAGGTCAGCCCCAGCATTTT
CASSQGAGQPQHF
>TRBJ2-6|TRBV2|NA|TRBD1
TGTGCCAGCAAGCCTGGGACAGGGGGCTTTTCTGGGGCCAACGTCCTGACTTTC
CASKPGTGGFSGANVLTF
>TRBJ1-1|TRBV9|NA|NA
TGTGCCACCTCCCCGTGGGGGGGCGGTGACACTGAAGCTTTCTTT
CATSPWGGGDTEAFF
>TRBJ2-7|TRBV6-1|NA|TRBD1
TGTGCCAGCAGTGAAGGGGGTCCAGGACAGGGTGGCTACGAGCAGTACTTC
CASSEGGPGQGGYEQYF
>TRBJ1-5|TRBV27|NA|NA
TGTGCCAGCAGTCCCCAACAGGGAAGAGGGGATCAGCCCCAGCATTTT
CASSPQQGRGDQPQHF
>TRBJ2-2|TRBV10-3|NA|NA
TGTGCCAGCCTGACACCCAGCGGTGCCGGGGAGCTGTTTTTT
CASLTPSGAGELFF
>TRBJ1-3|TRBV2|NA|NA
TGTGCCAGCATCGACGGGCGGTCTGGAAACACCATATATTTT
CASIDGRSGNTIYF
>TRBJ2-5|TRBV9|NA|TRBD2
TGTGCCAGCAGCGCGACTAGCGGGGGGCTGGAGACCCAGTACTTC
CASSATSGGLETQYF
>TRBJ2-2|TRBV27|NA|NA
TGTGCCAGCAGCCGTAAGGGGGGGGAGAAGATCGGGGAGCTGTTTTTT
CASSRKGGEKIGELFF
>TRBJ2-7|TRBV27|NA|NA
TGTGCCAGCAGGCAGCGTGGGGGTCTGAACGAGCAGTACTTC
CASRQRGGLNEQYF
>TRBJ2-4|TRBV4-2|NA|NA
TGTGCCAGCACTCCTGGGGAAGGAGTCAACATTCAGTACTTC
CASTPGEGVNIQYF
>TRBJ2-7|TRBV4-1|NA|TRBD1
TGCGCCAGCAGGACAGGGACAGGAGCCTACGAGCAGTACTTC
CASRTGTGAYEQYF
>TRBJ2-5|TRBV27|NA|NA
TGTGCCAGCCGACCGTGGGACACCTCAGAGACCCAGTACTTC
CASRPWDTSETQYF
>TRBJ1-1|TRBV7-9|once|TRBD1
TGTGCCAGCAGCTCAGGGGGACAGCTGGAAGCTTTCTTT
CASSSGGQLEAFF
>TRBJ2-7|TRBV4-1|NA|NA
TGCGCCAGCAGCCAAGATCGGGGTCCCTACGAGCAGTACTTC
CASSQDRGPYEQYF
>TRBJ2-3|TRBV28|NA|NA
TGTGCCAGCAGTACCGGCACGGAGGATACGCAGTATTTT
CASSTGTEDTQYF
>TRBJ2-5|TRBV10-3|NA|TRBD1
TGTGCCATCAGATCCGGGACAGGGAGTGGAGAGACCCAGTACTTC
CAIRSGTGSGETQYF
>TRBJ2-7|TRBV28|NA|TRBD2
TGTGCCAGCAGTTTCCCCGCGGGGGGTAGTTACGAGCAGTACTTC
CASSFPAGGSYEQYF
>TRBJ2-1|TRBV7-9|NA|NA
TGTGCCAGCAGCTTTTCTGAGGGAGTAGGCAATGAGCAGTTCTTC
CASSFSEGVGNEQFF
>TRBJ2-2|TRBV1|NA|NA
TGCACCAGCAGCCAAGCCGCGTTTAGGGCGAACACCGGGGAGCTGTTTTTT
CTSSQAAFRANTGELFF
>TRBJ2-7|TRBV9|NA|NA
TGTGCCAGCAGCGTAGGGGACCCGGGGGAGCAGTACTTC
CASSVGDPGEQYF
>TRBJ1-1|TRBV4-2|NA|NA
TGTGCCAGCAGCCAAGCCCCGTTGGAAGGGGAGATGACTGAAGCTTTCTTT
CASSQAPLEGEMTEAFF
>TRBJ2-7|TRBV7-8|NA|TRBD2
TGTGCCAGCAGCTCTCTAGCGGGAGGTTACGAGCAGTACTTC
CASSSLAGGYEQYF
>TRBJ1-1|TRBV29-1|NA|NA
TGCAGCGTGGACTTCCGGGAGGGAGCTTTCTTT
CSVDFREGAFF
>TRBJ2-7|TRBV27|NA|TRBD1
TGTGCCAGCAGTTCAGGGGGCCGGGAGCAGTACTTC
CASSSGGREQYF
>TRBJ1-1|TRBV7-9|NA|NA
TGTGCCAGCAGCTTAGTGGCCCCCGGGGGAGCTTTCTTT
CASSLVAPGGAFF
>TRBJ1-5|TRBV6-1|NA|NA
TGTGCCAGCACCCAAGGCAGTGGAGGCCAGCCCCAGCATTTT
CASTQGSGGQPQHF
>TRBJ2-5|TRBV5-8|NA|NA
TGTGCCAGCAGCTTGGGTTTGCTCGGCCAAACCAACCAAGAGACCCAGTACTTC
CASSLGLLGQTNQETQYF
>TRBJ1-1|TRBV19|NA|NA
TGTGCCAGTAGTATCGGCTTGTACACTGAAGCTTTCTTT
CASSIGLYTEAFF
>TRBJ1-1|TRBV5-1|NA|NA
TGCGCCAGCAGCTTGGGACAGGCGGACACTGAAGCTTTCTTT
CASSLGQADTEAFF
>TRBJ2-1|TRBV14|NA|NA
TGTGCCAGCAGCCTAAGCAATGAGCAGTTCTTC
CASSLSNEQFF
>TRBJ2-7|TRBV28|NA|TRBD2
TGTGCCAGCGGGCAGAGCGGGAACGAGCAGTACTTC
CASGQSGNEQYF
>TRBJ2-1|TRBV7-9|NA|TRBD2
TGTGCCAGCAGCCTTCCGACTAGCGGGAGGGTTATGGATGAGCAGTTCTTC
CASSLPTSGRVMDEQFF
>TRBJ2-7|TRBV6-5|NA|TRBD1
TGTGCCAGCAGTTCCGGGACAGGGTACGAGCAGTACTTC
CASSSGTGYEQYF
>TRBJ1-2|TRBV29-1|NA|NA
TGCAGCGTTGATAGTTCGGAGTTCTATGGCTACACCTTC
CSVDSSEFYGYTF